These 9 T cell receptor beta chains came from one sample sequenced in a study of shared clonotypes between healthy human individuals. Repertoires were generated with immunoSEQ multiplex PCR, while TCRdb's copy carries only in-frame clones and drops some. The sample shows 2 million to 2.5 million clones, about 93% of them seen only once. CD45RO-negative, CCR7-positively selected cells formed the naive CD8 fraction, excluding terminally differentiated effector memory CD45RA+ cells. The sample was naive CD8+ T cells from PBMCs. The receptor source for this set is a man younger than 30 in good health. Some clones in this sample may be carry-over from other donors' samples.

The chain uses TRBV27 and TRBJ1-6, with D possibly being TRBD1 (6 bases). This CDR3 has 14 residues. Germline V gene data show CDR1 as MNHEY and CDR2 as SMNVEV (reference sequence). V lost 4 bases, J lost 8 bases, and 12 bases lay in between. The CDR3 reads CASSSRTDYSPLHF. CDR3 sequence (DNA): TGTGCCAGCAGTTCCCGGACAGACTATTCACCCCTCCACTTT.

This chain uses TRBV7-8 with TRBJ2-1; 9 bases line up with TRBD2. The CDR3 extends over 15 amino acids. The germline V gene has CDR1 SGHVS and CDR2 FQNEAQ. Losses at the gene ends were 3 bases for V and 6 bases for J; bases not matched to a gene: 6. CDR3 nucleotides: TGTGCCAGCAGCTTTAGCGGGAGTTTTGGCAATGAGCAGTTCTTC. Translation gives CASSFSGSFGNEQFF.

CDR3 protein: CSVEQNLLTRGIRGGYTF. The CDR3 DNA reads TGCAGCGTCGAACAGAATTTACTCACCAGGGGGATCCGCGGTGGCTACACCTTC. The V call is TRBV29-1, the J call TRBJ1-2, with TRBD1 matching 7 bases. Germline assignment: CDR1 SQVTM and CDR2 ANQGSEA. V gave up 6 bases and J gave up 7 bases; unmatched junction bases: 26. This CDR3 has 18 residues.

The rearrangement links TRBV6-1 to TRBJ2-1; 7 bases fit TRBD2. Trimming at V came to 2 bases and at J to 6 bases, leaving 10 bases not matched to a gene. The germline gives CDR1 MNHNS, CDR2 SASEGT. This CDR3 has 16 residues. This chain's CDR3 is CASSEFQGGVRNEQFF. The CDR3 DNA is TGTGCCAGCAGTGAATTTCAGGGAGGGGTACGCAATGAGCAGTTCTTC.

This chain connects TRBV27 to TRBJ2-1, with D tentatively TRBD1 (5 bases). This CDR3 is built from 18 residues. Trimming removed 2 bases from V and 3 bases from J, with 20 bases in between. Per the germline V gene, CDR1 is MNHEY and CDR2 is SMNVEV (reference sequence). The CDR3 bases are TGTGCCAGCAGTTTACTGGGGCAGGAAAAAATCCACTACAATGAGCAGTTCTTC. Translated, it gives CASSLLGQEKIHYNEQFF.

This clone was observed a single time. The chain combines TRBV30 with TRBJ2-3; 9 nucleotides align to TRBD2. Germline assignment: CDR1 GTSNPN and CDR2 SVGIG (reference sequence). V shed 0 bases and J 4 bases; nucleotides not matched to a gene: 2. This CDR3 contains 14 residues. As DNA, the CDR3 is TGTGCCTGGAGTGTAGCGGGAGGCTCAGATACGCAGTATTTT. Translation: CAWSVAGGSDTQYF.

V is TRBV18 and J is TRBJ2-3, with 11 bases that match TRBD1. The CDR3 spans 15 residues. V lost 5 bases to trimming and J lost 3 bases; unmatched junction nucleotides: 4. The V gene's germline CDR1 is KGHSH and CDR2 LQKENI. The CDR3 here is CASSTGQGVTDTQYF. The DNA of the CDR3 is TGTGCCAGCTCAACGGGACAGGGGGTTACAGATACGCAGTATTTT. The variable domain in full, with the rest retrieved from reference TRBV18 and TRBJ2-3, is NAGVMQNPRHLVRRRGQEARLRCSPMKGHSHVYWYRQLPEEGLKFMVYLQKENIIDESGMPKERFSAEFPKEGPSILRIQQVVRGDSAAYFCASSTGQGVTDTQYFGPGTRLTVL.

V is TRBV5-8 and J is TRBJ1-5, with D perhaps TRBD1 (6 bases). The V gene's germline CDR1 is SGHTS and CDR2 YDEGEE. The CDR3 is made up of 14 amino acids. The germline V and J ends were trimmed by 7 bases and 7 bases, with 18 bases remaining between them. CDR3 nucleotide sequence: TGTGCCAGCTGTCAGTTACAGGGCGTACAGCCCCAGCATTTT. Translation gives CASCQLQGVQPQHF.

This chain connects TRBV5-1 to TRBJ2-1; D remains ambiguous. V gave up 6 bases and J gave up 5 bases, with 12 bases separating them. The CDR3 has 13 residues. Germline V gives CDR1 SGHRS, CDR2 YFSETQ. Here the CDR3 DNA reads TGCGCCAGCACCCTCGCGAGGCACAATGAGCAGTTCTTC. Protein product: CASTLARHNEQFF.